The 14 T cell receptor beta chains given below trace back to one sample, sequenced in a study of regulatory T cells in long-lasting Graves disease. Documented time point: persistent/refractory GD, antithyroid drugs over 5 years with positive TRAb. PBMCs provided the RNA from which the TCR library was made. Arm-PCR with iRepertoire HTBI primers amplified the CDR3 regions for these TCR beta libraries. One entry per CDR3 protein results from TCRdb running MiXCR on the multiplex PCR reads. The profile shows under 450,000 distinct CDR3 sequences, roughly 20% of them singletons. The specimen comprised peripheral blood mononuclear cells (PBMCs), sampled when the disease was refractory, from a patient treated with antithyroid drugs. The receptors originated from a woman aged 40-49 years with Graves disease.

This clonotype came up a few times. The chain couples TRBV7-8 to TRBJ2-7; D may be TRBD2 (5 bases). V lost 0 bases to trimming and J lost 2 bases, with 23 bases between them. The CDR3 is made up of 19 amino acids. Germline CDR1 SGHVS, CDR2 FQNEAQ. Here the CDR3 DNA reads TGTGCCAGCAGCTTAGCGAGGGATTTGGGCCCTCCGAGGACCTACGAGCAGTACTTC. Protein: CASSLARDLGPPRTYEQYF.

This clonotype was counted ten times or more. The rearrangement uses TRBV15 and TRBJ1-4; 9 bases line up with TRBD1. Trimming removed 8 bases from V and 8 bases from J; junction bases left unmatched: 6. Germline assignment: CDR1 LNHNV and CDR2 YYDKDF (reference sequence). The length of the CDR3 is 13 residues. CDR3 loop: CATLRQGEEKLFF. The CDR3 region has the DNA TGTGCCACCTTAAGACAGGGGGAAGAAAAACTGTTTTTT.

This clonotype was observed a few times. The CDR3 nucleotides are TGTGCCAGCAGTTTTGGGGACACTAGCAATCAGCCCCAGCATTTT. As protein: CASSFGDTSNQPQHF. The chain joins TRBV12-3 or TRBV12-4 to TRBJ1-5; tentatively, D is TRBD1 (6 bases). V was clipped by 3 bases and J by 0 bases, with 9 bases between them. The CDR3 sequence is 15 residues long.

This clonotype was recorded a few times. The chain is built from TRBV28 and TRBJ1-4, with D maybe TRBD1 (5 bases). Trimming left V 6 bases short and J 4 bases short, with 12 bases between. CDR1 is MDHEN and CDR2 is SYDVKM in the germline V gene. The CDR3 length is 14 residues. The CDR3: CASRAGGGNEKLFF. In DNA form, the CDR3 reads TGTGCCAGCAGGGCCGGGGGAGGTAATGAAAAACTGTTTTTT.

The chain combines TRBV19 with TRBJ1-2, with 9 nucleotides matching TRBD1. The germline V gene has CDR1 LNHDA and CDR2 SQIVND (reference sequence). CDR3 length equals 15 residues. The ends lost 5 bases at V and 10 bases at J; junction bases unmatched: 14. The CDR3 DNA reads as TGTGCCAGTAGTTACATCTGGGGACAGGGTGGAGCCTACACCTTC. Protein product: CASSYIWGQGGAYTF.

V is TRBV5-5 and J is TRBJ1-3; D gene ambiguous. Germline loops: CDR1 SGHKS, CDR2 YYEKEE (reference sequence). Trimming left V 2 bases short and J 0 bases short, with 9 bases between. The length of the CDR3 is 15 residues. For the CDR3, the DNA is TGTGCCAGCAGCTTTGAGCCTCACTCTGGAAACACCATATATTTT. It yields the protein CASSFEPHSGNTIYF.

In this sample, this clonotype turned up many times. For the CDR3, the DNA is TGTGCCAGCAGCTTAGCGGGAGTAAGAGAGACCCAGTACTTC. Its translation is CASSLAGVRETQYF. The J gene is TRBJ2-5, the V gene TRBV7-2; TRBD2 is a possible D gene (5 bases). CDR1 is SGHTA and CDR2 is FQGNSA in the germline V gene. The CDR3 contains 14 residues. V was pared by 0 bases and J by 4 bases, with 9 bases between.

This clonotype occurred many times. The rearrangement links TRBV28 to TRBJ1-2; 8 bases align to TRBD1. The V gene's germline CDR1 is MDHEN and CDR2 SYDVKM. V lost 7 bases to trimming and J lost 3 bases; unmatched junction nucleotides: 13. The CDR3 has 16 amino acids. The CDR3 nucleotides read TGTGCCAGCACCACTTATCAGTGGGGACAGGACTATGGCTACACCTTC. Protein product: CASTTYQWGQDYGYTF.

In its sample, this clonotype was seen once. A single base is all that separates this from a far larger clone, so a read error is likely. V and J are TRBV28 and TRBJ1-6; possibly TRBD1 for D (5 bases). The better agreement between TRBJ1-1 and the DNA end casts doubt on the J call. The CDR3 is 14 residues long. In germline, CDR1 is MDHEN, CDR2 SYDVKM. CDR3 residues: CASSWTPRGTKAFF. For the CDR3, the DNA is TGTGCCAGCAGCTGGACACCGCGGGGCACTAAAGCTTTCTTT.

This clonotype was recorded at least ten times. The chain joins TRBV27 to TRBJ2-7; 8 bases match TRBD1. This CDR3 has 15 amino acids. Germline V lookup: CDR1 MNHEY, CDR2 SMNVEV (reference sequence). Germline trimming cut 5 bases from V and 2 bases from J; bases unmatched to any gene: 8. The CDR3 region has the DNA TGTGCCAGCAGTCGGAAAAGGACAGGGACCTACGAGCAGTACTTC. Translating gives CASSRKRTGTYEQYF.

V is TRBV5-6 and J is TRBJ2-2; 8 nucleotides agree with TRBD2. Trimming cost V 1 base and J 5 bases; bases outside gene matches: 7. CDR3 length: 16 amino acids. Germline values: CDR1 SGHDT, CDR2 YYEEEE. CDR3 sequence: CASSLRGGHGTGELFF. The CDR3 DNA follows: TGTGCCAGCAGCTTGCGCGGGGGGCACGGAACCGGGGAGCTGTTTTTT.

This clonotype was detected ten times or more. V is TRBV15 and J is TRBJ2-7; D gene uncertain. This CDR3 has 14 amino acids. Germline CDR1 LNHNV, CDR2 YYDKDF (reference sequence). V shed 0 bases and J shed 2 bases, with 8 bases lying between them. The CDR3 is CATSRESGPYEQYF. For the CDR3, the DNA is TGTGCCACCAGCAGAGAATCAGGTCCCTACGAGCAGTACTTC.

This clonotype was recorded many times. V is TRBV20-1 and J is TRBJ1-1; D may be TRBD1 (5 bases). Trimming left V 5 bases short and J 0 bases short, with 13 bases between. CDR3 length: 14 residues. Germline values: CDR1 DFQATT, CDR2 SNEGSKA (reference sequence). CDR3 amino acids: CSAYPGPLNTEAFF. CDR3 nucleotides: TGCAGTGCTTATCCGGGACCGTTGAACACTGAAGCTTTCTTT.

This clonotype has at least ten counts. CDR3 residues: CASSSRTSGSHEQYF. CDR3 nucleotide sequence: TGTGCCAGCAGCTCGCGGACTAGCGGGAGCCACGAGCAGTACTTC. The V and J genes are TRBV7-9 and TRBJ2-7; 13 nucleotides match TRBD2. The CDR3 is made up of 15 amino acids. Losses at the gene ends were 4 bases for V and 5 bases for J; bases not matched to a gene: 5. Per the germline V gene, CDR1 is SEHNR and CDR2 is FQNEAQ (reference sequence).